The present T cell receptor (beta chain) was sequenced within a study of T-cell reconstitution after alpha-beta-depleted transplantation in children. The library targeted TCRbeta and was prepared with unique molecular identifiers. TCRdb itself ran the PCR reads through MiXCR, one entry per CDR3 protein. The table includes fewer than 500,000 distinct CDR3 sequences, 43% detected once. This clonotype was observed a single time. The antigen is not known. Findings of the study overall: For some patients, TCRbeta diversity was high at day 60 because of recipient T cells and thymic progenitors that survived.

The starting material was PBMCs, obtained before TCRalphabeta/CD19-depleted stem cell transplant. The clonotype was recovered from a girl aged 2 to 9 with aplastic anemia, due to receive a stem cell transplant.

The CDR3 DNA reads TGCGCCAGCAGTGCACAGGGATACACTGAAGCTTTCTTT. This sequence encodes CASSAQGYTEAFF. V is TRBV5-1 and J is TRBJ1-1; weak D call: TRBD1 (6 bases). V was shortened by 5 bases and J by 3 bases, with 11 bases between the two germline ends. CDR1 and CDR2 from the germline V gene are SGHRS and YFSETQ. This CDR3 spans 13 amino acids.